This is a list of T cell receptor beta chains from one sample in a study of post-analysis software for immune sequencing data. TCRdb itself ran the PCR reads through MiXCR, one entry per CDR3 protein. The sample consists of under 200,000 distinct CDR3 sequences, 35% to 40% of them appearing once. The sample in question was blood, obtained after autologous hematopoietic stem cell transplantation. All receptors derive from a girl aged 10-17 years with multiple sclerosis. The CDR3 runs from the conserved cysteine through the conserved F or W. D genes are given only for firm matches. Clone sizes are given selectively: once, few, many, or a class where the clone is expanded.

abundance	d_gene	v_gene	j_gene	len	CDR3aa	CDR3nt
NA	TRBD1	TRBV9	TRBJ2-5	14	CASSLVGTEGTQYF	TGTGCCAGCAGCTTAGTCGGGACAGAAGGGACCCAGTACTTC
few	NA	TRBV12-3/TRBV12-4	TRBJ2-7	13	CASSPGTILEQYF	TGTGCCAGCAGCCCCGGGACAATTCTCGAGCAGTACTTC
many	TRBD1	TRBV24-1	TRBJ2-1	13	CATSDDRVNEQFF	TGTGCCACCAGTGATGACAGGGTTAATGAGCAGTTCTTC
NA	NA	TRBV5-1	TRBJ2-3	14	CASSFDRFTDTQYF	TGCGCCAGCAGCTTCGATCGGTTTACAGATACGCAGTATTTT
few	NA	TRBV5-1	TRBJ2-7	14	CASSSGYLLDEQYF	TGCGCCAGCAGCTCGGGGTACCTTTTGGACGAGCAGTACTTC
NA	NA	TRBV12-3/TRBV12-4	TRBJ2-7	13	CASSLGILYEQYF	TGTGCCAGCAGTTTAGGGATCCTTTACGAGCAGTACTTC
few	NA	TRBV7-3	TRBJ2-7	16	CASSLSGGGSSYEQYF	TGTGCCAGCAGCTTATCCGGTGGCGGAAGCTCCTACGAGCAGTACTTC
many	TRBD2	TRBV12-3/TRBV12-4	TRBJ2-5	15	CASSSGLAAQETQYF	TGTGCCAGCAGTTCCGGACTAGCAGCACAAGAGACCCAGTACTTC
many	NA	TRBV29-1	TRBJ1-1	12	CTATTSGAEAFF	TGCACCGCCACCACCTCGGGCGCTGAAGCTTTCTTT
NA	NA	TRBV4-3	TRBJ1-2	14	CASSQLLGNYGYTF	TGCGCCAGCAGCCAACTATTAGGGAACTATGGCTACACCTTC
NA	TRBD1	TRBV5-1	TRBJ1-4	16	CASSLADRGPFGKLFF	TGCGCCAGCAGCTTGGCCGACAGGGGACCCTTCGGGAAACTGTTTTTT
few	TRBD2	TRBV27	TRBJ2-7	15	CASSPNPGGGEEQYF	TGTGCCAGCAGTCCAAACCCTGGGGGGGGTGAAGAGCAGTACTTC
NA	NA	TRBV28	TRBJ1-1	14	CASSSPDWGNEAFF	TGTGCCAGCAGTTCCCCCGACTGGGGAAATGAAGCTTTCTTT
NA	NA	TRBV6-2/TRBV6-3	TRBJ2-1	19	CASRPIRDSKFQGGNEQFF	TGTGCCAGCAGACCGATTAGGGACTCGAAATTCCAGGGGGGCAATGAGCAGTTCTTC
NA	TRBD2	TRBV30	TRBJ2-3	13	CAWMLAGADTQYF	TGTGCCTGGATGCTAGCGGGAGCGGATACGCAGTATTTT
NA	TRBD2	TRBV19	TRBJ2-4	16	CASSISGGGGKNIQYF	TGTGCCAGTAGTATATCGGGGGGAGGAGGCAAAAACATTCAGTACTTC
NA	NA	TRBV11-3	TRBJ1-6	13	CASSFGFRSPLHF	TGTGCCAGCAGCTTCGGGTTCCGGTCACCCCTCCACTTT
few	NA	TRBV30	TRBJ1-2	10	CAWSVGTLTF	TGTGCCTGGAGTGTGGGCACGCTCACCTTC
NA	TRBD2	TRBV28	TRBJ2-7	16	CASSLSLAGSSYEQYF	TGTGCCAGCAGTTTAAGCCTAGCGGGAAGCTCCTACGAGCAGTACTTC
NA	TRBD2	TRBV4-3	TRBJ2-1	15	CASSQAVAGGNEQFF	TGCGCCAGCAGCCAAGCGGTAGCGGGAGGTAATGAGCAGTTCTTC
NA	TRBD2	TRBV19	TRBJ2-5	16	CASSIWEGLTNNEQYF	TGTGCCAGTAGTATTTGGGAGGGACTTACCAACAATGAGCAGTACTTC
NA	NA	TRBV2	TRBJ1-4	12	CASSPAGEKLFF	TGTGCTAGCAGTCCGGCGGGCGAAAAACTGTTTTTT
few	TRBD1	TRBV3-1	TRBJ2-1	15	CASSLGQGGYNEQFF	TGTGCCAGCAGCCTGGGACAGGGTGGCTACAATGAGCAGTTCTTC
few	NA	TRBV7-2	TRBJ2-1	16	CASSPVAASSYNEQFF	TGTGCCAGCAGCCCCGTAGCGGCGAGCTCCTACAATGAGCAGTTCTTC
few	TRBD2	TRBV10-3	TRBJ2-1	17	CAISPILAGGGYNEQFF	TGTGCCATCAGCCCCATCCTAGCGGGAGGGGGATACAATGAGCAGTTCTTC
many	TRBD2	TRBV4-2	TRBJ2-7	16	CASSQDRSGRPYEQYF	TGTGCCAGCAGCCAAGATCGGAGCGGGAGGCCTTACGAGCAGTACTTC
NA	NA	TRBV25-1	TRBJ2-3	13	CASGLSGADTQYF	TGTGCCAGCGGGCTTAGCGGCGCAGATACGCAGTATTTT
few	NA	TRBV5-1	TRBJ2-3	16	CASSLAGGMTTDTQYF	TGCGCCAGCAGCTTGGCCGGGGGAATGACCACAGATACGCAGTATTTT
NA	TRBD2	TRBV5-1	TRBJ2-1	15	CASSLGAGEGDEQFF	TGCGCCAGCAGCTTGGGAGCGGGAGAAGGCGATGAGCAGTTCTTC
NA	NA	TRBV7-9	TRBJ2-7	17	CASSRNLDGTSSYEQYF	TGTGCCAGCAGCCGGAATCTTGACGGGACTTCTTCCTACGAGCAGTACTTC
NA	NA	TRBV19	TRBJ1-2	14	CASSTGTDNYGYTF	TGTGCCAGTAGTACTGGGACGGATAACTATGGCTACACCTTC
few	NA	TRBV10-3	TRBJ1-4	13	CAISGTSNEKLFF	TGTGCCATCAGTGGCACTTCTAATGAAAAACTGTTTTTT
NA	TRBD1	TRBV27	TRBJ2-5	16	CASSVTGDWGQETQYF	TGTGCCAGCAGTGTGACAGGGGACTGGGGGCAAGAGACCCAGTACTTC
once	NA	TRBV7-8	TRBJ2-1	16	CASSLDPSGSYNEQFF	TGTGCCAGCAGCTTAGATCCCAGCGGGTCTTACAATGAGCAGTTCTTC
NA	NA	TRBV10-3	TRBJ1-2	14	CAISERSPSDGHTF	TGTGCCATCAGTGAACGGAGCCCTAGTGATGGCCACACCTTC
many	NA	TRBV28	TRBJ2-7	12	CASSLGVHEQYF	TGTGCCAGCAGCCTAGGGGTGCACGAGCAGTACTTC
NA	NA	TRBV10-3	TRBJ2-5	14	CAISDRGPQETQYF	TGTGCCATCAGTGATAGAGGGCCCCAAGAGACCCAGTACTTC
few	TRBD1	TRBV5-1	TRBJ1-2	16	CASSLAGDSSTYGYTF	TGCGCCAGCAGCTTGGCCGGGGACAGTTCAACCTATGGCTACACCTTC
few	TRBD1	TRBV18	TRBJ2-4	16	CASSPTGGPTKNIQYF	TGTGCCAGCTCACCTACAGGGGGACCGACCAAAAACATTCAGTACTTC
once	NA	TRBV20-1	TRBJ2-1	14	CSASLRRSSYEQFF	TGCAGTGCTTCCCTTCGGCGGAGCTCCTACGAGCAGTTCTTC
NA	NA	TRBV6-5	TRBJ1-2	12	CASSPGGIGYTF	TGTGCCAGCAGCCCAGGCGGGATAGGCTACACCTTC
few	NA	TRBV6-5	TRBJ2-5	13	CASSPTPQETQYF	TGTGCCAGCAGCCCGACACCCCAAGAGACCCAGTACTTC
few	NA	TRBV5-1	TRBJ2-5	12	CASSLTKETQYF	TGCGCCAGCAGCTTAACAAAGGAGACCCAGTACTTC
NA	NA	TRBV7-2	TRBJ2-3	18	CASSLGGTLRVYTDTQYF	TGTGCCAGCAGCTTAGGAGGGACGTTGCGGGTATACACAGATACGCAGTATTTT
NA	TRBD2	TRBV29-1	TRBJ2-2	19	CSVLAFGLAGVENTGELFF	TGCAGCGTTCTGGCCTTCGGGCTAGCGGGAGTGGAGAACACCGGGGAGCTGTTTTTT
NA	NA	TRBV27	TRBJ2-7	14	CASSSGPLGYEQYF	TGTGCCAGCAGTTCCGGGCCGTTGGGTTACGAGCAGTACTTC
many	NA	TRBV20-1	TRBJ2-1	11	CSARGPDQQFF	TGCAGTGCTAGAGGGCCGGACCAGCAGTTCTTC
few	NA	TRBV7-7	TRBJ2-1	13	CASSLTSLGEQFF	TGTGCTAGCAGCTTAACGAGTTTAGGTGAGCAGTTCTTC
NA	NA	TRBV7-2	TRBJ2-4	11	CASSYGGIQYF	TGTGCCAGCAGCTACGGGGGAATTCAGTACTTC
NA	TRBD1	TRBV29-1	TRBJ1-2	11	CSVSTGYGYTF	TGCAGCGTCTCGACAGGGTATGGCTACACCTTC
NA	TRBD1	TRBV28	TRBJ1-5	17	CASSISPGGESNQPQHF	TGTGCCAGCAGTATCTCGCCAGGGGGAGAAAGCAATCAGCCCCAGCATTTT
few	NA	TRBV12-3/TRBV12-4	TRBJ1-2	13	CASMARAGLGYTF	TGTGCCAGCATGGCCCGGGCTGGATTGGGCTACACCTTC